Described below is a single T cell receptor (beta chain) sequence and its context. Its cognate antigen is unknown. Trimming took 1 base from V and 5 from J; bases not matched to a gene: 1. Germline V gene sequence: CDR1 SQVTM, CDR2 ANQGSEA. The CDR3 is 14 residues long. The source of the sample is a study of blood T cells in healthy people across ages. Through a sample-barcoded 5' primer and a J-beta primer mix, a second PCR was run for roughly 7 to 11 cycles. From the 5' RACE reads, TCRdb called clonotypes with MiXCR, one entry per CDR3 protein. The sample lists hundreds of thousands of distinct CDR3 sequences; 20% to 30% were seen once. General observations from the study: Long-lived donors had more naive CD4+ cells and higher diversity than aged donors. The fall in TCR beta diversity per million T cells was roughly linear with age.

Separately, the same data were catalogued under a study of T cells of mothers and their children. That publication notes: Every microgram of extracted RNA entered cDNA synthesis, around 1.4 ug per 15 ul.

The sequence was collected from a boy younger than 18 in good health. Sample: blood. V is TRBV29-1 and J is TRBJ2-2; 10 bases map to TRBD1. CDR3 sequence reads: CSVEGQGATGELFF. CDR3 in DNA: TGCAGCGTTGAAGGACAGGGGGCGACCGGGGAGCTGTTTTTT.